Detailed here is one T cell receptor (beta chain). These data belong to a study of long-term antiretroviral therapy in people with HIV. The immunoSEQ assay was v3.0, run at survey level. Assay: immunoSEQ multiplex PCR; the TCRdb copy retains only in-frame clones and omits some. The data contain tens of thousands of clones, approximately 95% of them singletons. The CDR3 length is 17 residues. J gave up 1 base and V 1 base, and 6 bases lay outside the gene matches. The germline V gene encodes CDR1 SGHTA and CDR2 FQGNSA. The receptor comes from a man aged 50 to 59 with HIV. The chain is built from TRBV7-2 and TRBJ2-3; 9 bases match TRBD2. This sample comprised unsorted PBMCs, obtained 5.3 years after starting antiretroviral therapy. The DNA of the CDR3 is TGTGCCAGCAGCTTAGTAGGCGCGGGGGGGCGCACAGATACGCAGTATTTT. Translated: CASSLVGAGGRTDTQYF.